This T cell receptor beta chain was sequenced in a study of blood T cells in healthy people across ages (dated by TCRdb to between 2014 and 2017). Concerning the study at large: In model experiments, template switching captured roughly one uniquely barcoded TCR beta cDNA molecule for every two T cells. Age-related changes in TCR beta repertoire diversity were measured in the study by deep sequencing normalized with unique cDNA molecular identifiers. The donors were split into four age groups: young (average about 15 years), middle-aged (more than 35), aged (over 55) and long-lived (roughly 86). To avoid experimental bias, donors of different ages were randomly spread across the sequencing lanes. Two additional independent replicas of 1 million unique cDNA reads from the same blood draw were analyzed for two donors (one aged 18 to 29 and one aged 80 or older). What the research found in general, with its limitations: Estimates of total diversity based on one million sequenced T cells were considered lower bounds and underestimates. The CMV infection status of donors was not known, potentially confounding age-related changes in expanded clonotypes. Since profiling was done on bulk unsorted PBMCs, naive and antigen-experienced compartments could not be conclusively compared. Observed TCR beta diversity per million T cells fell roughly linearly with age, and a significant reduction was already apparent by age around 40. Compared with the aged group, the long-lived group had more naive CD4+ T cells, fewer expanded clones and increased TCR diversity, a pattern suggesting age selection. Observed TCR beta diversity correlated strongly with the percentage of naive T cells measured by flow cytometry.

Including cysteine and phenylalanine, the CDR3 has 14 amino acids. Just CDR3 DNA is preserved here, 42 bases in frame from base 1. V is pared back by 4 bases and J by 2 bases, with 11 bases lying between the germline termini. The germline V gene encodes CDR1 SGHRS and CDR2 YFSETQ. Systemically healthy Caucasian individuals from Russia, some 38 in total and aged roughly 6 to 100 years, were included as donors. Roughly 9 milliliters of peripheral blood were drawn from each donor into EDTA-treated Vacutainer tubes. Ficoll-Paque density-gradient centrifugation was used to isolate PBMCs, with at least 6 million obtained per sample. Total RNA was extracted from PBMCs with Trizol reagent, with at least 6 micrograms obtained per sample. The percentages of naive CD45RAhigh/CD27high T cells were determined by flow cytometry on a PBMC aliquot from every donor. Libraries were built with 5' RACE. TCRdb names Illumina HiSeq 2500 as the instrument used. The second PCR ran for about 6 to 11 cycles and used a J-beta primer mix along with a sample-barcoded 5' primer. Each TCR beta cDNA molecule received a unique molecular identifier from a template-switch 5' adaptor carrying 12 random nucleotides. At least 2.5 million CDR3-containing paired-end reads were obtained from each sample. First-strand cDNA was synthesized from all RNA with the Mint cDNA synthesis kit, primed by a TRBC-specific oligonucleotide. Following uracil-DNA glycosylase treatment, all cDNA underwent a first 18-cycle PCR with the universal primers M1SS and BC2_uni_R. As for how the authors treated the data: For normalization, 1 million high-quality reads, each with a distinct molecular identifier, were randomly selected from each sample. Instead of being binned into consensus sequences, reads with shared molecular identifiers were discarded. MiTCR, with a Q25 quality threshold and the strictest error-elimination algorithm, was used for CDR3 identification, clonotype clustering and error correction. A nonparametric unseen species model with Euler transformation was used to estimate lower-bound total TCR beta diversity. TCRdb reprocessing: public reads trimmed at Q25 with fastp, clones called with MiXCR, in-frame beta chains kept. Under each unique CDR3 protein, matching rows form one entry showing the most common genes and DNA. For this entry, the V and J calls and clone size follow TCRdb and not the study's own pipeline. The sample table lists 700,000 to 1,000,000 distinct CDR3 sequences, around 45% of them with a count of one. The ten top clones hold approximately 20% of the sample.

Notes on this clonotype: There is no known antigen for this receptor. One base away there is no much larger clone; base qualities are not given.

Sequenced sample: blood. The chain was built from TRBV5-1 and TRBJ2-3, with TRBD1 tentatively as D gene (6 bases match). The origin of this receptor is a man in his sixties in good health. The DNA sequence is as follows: TGCGCCAGCAGCCAGGGGTCAGTCACAGATACGCAGTATTTT. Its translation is CASSQGSVTDTQYF.